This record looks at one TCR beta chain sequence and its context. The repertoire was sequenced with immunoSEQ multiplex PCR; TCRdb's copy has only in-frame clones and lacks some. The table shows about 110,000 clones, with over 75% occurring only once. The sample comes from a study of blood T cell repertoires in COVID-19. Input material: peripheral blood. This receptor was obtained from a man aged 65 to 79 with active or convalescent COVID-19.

CDR3 region: CAWSVVSGNTIYF. The CDR3, as DNA: TGTGCCTGGAGTGTCGTCTCTGGAAACACCATATATTTT. The rearrangement links TRBV30 to TRBJ1-3; D not certain. Trimming removed 0 bases from V and 0 bases from J, with 3 bases in between. Germline CDR1 and CDR2: GTSNPN and SVGIG (reference sequence). The CDR3 loop spans 13 amino acids.